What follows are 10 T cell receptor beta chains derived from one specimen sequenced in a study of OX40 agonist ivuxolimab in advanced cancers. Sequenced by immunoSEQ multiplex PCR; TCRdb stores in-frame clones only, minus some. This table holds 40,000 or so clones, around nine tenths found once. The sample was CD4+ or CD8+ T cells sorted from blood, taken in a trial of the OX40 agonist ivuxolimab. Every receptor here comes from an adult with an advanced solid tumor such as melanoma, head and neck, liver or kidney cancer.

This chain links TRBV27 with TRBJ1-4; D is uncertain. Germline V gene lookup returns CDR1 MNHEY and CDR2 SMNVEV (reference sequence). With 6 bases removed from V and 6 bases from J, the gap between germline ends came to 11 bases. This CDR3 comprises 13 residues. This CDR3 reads CASSVRVYEKLFF. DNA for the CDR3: TGTGCCAGCAGCGTTAGGGTTTATGAAAAACTGTTTTTT.

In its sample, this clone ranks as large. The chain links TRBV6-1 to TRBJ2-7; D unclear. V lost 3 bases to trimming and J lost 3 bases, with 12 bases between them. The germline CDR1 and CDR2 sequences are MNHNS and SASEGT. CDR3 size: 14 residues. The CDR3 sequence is CASSELPLFYEQYF. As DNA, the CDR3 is TGTGCCAGCAGTGAGCTTCCCCTCTTCTACGAGCAGTACTTC.

DNA for the CDR3: TGCGCCAGCAGCCAAGGTCGGGGCAATCAGCCCCAGCATTTT. Amino acid sequence: CASSQGRGNQPQHF. The V gene is TRBV4-1, the J gene TRBJ1-5; D unclear. CDR3 length equals 14 residues. The germline V gene has CDR1 MGHRA and CDR2 YSYEKL. Trimming left V 1 base short and J 2 bases short, with 6 bases between.

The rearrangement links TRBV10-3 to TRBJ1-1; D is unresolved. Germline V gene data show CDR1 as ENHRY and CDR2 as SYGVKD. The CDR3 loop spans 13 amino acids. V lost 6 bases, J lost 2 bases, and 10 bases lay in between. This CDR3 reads CAISHGRNTEAFF. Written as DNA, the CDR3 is TGTGCCATCAGCCACGGCAGAAACACTGAAGCTTTCTTT.

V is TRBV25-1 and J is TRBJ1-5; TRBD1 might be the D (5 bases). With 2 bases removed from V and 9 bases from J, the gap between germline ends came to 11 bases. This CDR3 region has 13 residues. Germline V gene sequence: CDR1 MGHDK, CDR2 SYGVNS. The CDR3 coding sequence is TGTGCCAGCAGTGAAGGGGGAGTAAGGCCCCAGCATTTT. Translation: CASSEGGVRPQHF.

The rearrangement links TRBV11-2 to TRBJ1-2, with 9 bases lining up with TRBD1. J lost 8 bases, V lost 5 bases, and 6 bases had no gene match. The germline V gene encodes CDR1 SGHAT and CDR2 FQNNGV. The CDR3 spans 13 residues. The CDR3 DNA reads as TGTGCCAGCAGCGAGGGACAGGGAGTGGGCTACACCTTC. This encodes CASSEGQGVGYTF.

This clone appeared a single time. The chain's CDR3 is CASSQVIGSSYEQYF. As DNA, the CDR3 is TGCGCCAGCAGCCAAGTCATCGGGAGTTCCTACGAGCAGTACTTC. The J gene is TRBJ2-7, the V gene TRBV4-1, with D perhaps TRBD2 (6 bases). From germline, CDR1 is MGHRA and CDR2 YSYEKL. Between the trimmed V and J ends, which lost 1 base and 1 base, there was a span of 11 bases. This CDR3 spans 15 amino acids.

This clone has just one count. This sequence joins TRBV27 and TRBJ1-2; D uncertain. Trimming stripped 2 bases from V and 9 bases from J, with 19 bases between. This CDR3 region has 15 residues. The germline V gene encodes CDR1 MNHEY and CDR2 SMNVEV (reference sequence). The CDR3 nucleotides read TGTGCCAGCAGTTTAATGAGGCGGGCGGTATGGAGCTACACCTTC. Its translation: CASSLMRRAVWSYTF.

For the CDR3, the DNA is TGTGCCAGCAGCCCCCGGGCTGGCTACACCTTC. Amino acids: CASSPRAGYTF. This chain links TRBV5-8 with TRBJ1-2, with no clear D. Germline-derived CDR1 and CDR2 are SGHTS and YDEGEE. The CDR3 consists of 11 residues. V was trimmed by 4 bases and J by 7 bases, leaving 8 bases between them.

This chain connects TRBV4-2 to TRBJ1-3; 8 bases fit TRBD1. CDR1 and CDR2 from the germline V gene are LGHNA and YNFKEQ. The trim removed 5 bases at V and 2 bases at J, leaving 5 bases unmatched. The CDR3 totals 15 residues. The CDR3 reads CASSSRQGPGNTIYF. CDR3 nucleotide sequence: TGTGCCAGCAGCTCAAGACAGGGGCCTGGAAACACCATATATTTT.